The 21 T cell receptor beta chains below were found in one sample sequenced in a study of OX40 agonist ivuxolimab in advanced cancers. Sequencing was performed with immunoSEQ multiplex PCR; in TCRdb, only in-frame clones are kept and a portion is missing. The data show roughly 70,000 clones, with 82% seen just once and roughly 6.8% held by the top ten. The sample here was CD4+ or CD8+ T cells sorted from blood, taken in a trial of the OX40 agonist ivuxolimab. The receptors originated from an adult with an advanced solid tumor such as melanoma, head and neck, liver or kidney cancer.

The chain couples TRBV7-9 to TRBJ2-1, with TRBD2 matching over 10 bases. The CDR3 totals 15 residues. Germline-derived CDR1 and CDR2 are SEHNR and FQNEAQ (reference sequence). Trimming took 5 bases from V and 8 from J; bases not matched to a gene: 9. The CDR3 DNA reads TGTGCCAGCAGCCCAAGCGGGAGGGCCCAGGATGAGCAGTTCTTC. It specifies CASSPSGRAQDEQFF. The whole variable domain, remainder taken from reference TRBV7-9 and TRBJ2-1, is DTGVSQNPRHKITKRGQNVTFRCDPISEHNRLYWYRQTLGQGPEFLTYFQNEAQLEKSRLLSDRFSAERPKGSFSTLEIQRTEQGDSAMYLCASSPSGRAQDEQFFGPGTRLTVL.

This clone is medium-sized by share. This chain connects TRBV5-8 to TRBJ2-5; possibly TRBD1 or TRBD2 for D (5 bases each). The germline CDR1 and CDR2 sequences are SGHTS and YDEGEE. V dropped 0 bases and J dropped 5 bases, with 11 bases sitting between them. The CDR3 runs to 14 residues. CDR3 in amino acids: CASSLETGTETQYF. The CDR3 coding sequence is TGTGCCAGCAGCTTGGAGACGGGGACGGAGACCCAGTACTTC.

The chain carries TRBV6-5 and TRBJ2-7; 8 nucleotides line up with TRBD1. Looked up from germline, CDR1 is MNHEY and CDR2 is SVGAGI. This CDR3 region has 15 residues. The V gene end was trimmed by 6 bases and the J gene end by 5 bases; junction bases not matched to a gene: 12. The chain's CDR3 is CASRERDRPFDEQYF. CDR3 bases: TGTGCCAGCAGGGAGAGGGACAGGCCCTTCGACGAGCAGTACTTC.

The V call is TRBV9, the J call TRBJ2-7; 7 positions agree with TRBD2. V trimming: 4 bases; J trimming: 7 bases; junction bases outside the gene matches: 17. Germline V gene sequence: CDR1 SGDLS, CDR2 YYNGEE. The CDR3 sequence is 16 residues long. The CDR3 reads CASSPRGDPMGGEQYF. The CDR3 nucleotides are TGTGCCAGCAGCCCCCGAGGGGACCCGATGGGGGGGGAGCAGTACTTC.

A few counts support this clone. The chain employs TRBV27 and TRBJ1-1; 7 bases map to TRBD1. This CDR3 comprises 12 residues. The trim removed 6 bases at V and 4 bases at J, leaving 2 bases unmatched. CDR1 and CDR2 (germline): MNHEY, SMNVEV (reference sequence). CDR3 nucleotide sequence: TGTGCCAGCAGACAGGGGATCACTGAAGCTTTCTTT. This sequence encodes CASRQGITEAFF.

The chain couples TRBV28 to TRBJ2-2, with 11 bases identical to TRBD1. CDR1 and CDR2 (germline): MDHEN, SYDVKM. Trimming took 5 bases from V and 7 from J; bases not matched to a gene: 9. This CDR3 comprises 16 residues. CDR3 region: CASSPGTGGLFGELFF. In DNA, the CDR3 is TGTGCCAGCAGTCCCGGGACAGGGGGGTTATTCGGGGAGCTGTTTTTT.

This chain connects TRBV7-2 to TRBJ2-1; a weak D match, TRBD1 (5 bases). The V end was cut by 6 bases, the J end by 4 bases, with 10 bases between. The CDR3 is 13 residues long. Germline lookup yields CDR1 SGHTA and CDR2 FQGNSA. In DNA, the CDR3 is TGTGCCAGCAGTACTTCAGGGTACAATGAGCAGTTCTTC. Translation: CASSTSGYNEQFF.

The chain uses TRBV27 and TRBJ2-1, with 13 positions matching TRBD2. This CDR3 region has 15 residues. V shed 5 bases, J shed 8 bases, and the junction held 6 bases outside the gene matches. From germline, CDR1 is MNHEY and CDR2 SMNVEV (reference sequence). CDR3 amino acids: CASSTTSGGADEQFF. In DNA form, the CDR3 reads TGTGCCAGCAGTACAACTAGCGGGGGGGCGGATGAGCAGTTCTTC.

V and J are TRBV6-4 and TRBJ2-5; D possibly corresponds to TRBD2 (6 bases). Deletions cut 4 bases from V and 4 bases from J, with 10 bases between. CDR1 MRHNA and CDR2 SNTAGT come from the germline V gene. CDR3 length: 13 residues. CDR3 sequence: CASSVEGGETQYF. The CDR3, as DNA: TGTGCCAGCAGTGTCGAGGGAGGAGAGACCCAGTACTTC.

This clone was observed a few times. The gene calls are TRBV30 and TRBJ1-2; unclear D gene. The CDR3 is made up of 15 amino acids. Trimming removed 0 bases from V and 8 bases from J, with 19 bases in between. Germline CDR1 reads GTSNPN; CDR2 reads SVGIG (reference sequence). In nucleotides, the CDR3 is TGTGCCTGGAGTGTACTATCCACGGGATCGGGCGGCTACACCTTC. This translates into CAWSVLSTGSGGYTF.

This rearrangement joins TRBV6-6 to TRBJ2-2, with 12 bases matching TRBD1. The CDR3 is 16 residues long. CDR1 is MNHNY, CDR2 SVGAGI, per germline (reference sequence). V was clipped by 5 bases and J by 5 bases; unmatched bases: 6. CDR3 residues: CASSAGTGGGTGELFF. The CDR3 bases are TGTGCCAGCAGTGCCGGGACAGGGGGCGGGACCGGGGAGCTGTTTTTT.

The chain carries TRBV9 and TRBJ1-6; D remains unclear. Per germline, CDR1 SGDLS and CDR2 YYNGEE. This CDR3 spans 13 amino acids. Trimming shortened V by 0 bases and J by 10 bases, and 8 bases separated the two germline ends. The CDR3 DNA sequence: TGTGCCAGCAGCGTAGGAGTGGGGTCACCCCTCCACTTT. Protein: CASSVGVGSPLHF.

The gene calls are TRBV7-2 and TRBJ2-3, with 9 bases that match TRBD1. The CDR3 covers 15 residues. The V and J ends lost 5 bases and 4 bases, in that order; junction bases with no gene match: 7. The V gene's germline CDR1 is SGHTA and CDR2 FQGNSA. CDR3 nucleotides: TGTGCCAGCAGCGTAACAGGGGGCGCGGCAGATACGCAGTATTTT. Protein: CASSVTGGAADTQYF.

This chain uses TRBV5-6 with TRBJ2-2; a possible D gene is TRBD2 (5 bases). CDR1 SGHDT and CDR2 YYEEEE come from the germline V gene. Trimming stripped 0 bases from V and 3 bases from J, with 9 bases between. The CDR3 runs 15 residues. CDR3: CASSLVRRDTGELFF. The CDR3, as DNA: TGTGCCAGCAGCTTGGTGCGGCGGGACACCGGGGAGCTGTTTTTT.

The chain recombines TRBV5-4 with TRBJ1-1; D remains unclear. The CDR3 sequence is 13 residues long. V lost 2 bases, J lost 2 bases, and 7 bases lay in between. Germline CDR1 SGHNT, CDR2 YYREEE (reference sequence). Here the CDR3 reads CASSFDINTEAFF. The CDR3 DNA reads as TGTGCCAGCAGCTTCGACATCAACACTGAAGCTTTCTTT.

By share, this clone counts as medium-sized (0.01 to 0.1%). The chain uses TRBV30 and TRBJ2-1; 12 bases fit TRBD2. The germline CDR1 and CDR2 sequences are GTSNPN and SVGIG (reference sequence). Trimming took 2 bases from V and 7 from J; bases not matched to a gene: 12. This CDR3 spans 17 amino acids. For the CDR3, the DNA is TGTGCCTGGAGTCCACGGGCTAGCGGGAGGGGGGCTAATGAGCAGTTCTTC. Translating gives CAWSPRASGRGANEQFF.

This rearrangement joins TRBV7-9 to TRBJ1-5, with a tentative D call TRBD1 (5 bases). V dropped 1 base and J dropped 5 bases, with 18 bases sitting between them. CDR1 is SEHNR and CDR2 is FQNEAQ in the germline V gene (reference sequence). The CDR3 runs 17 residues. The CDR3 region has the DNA TGTGCCAGCAGCTTAGGCGGGAGGGGAGGCACTTATCAGCCCCAGCATTTT. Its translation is CASSLGGRGGTYQPQHF.

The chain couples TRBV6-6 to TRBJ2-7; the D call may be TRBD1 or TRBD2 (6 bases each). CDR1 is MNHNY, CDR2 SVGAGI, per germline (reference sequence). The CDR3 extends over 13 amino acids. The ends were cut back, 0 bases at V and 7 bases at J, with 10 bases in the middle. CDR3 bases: TGTGCCAGCAGTTACTCGGCGGGGACAGAGCAGTACGTC. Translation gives CASSYSAGTEQYV.

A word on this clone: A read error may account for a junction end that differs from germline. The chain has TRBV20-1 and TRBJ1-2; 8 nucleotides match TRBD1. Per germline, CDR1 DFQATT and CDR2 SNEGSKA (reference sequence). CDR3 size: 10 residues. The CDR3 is CSAQGGTGEF. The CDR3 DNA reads TGCAGTGCCCAAGGCGGGACAGGTGAATTC.

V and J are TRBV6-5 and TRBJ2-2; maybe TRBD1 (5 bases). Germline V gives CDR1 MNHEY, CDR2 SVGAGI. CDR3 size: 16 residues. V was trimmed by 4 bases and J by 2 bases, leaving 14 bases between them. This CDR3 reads CASSFRQWINTGELFF. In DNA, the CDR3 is TGTGCCAGCAGTTTCAGACAGTGGATTAACACCGGGGAGCTGTTTTTT.

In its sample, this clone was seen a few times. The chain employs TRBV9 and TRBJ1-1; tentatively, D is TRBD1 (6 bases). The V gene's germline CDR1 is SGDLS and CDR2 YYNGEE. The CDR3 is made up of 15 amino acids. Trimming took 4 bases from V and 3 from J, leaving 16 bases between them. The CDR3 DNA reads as TGTGCCAGCAGCCAAGGACAGACCTTCGACACTGAAGCTTTCTTT. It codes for CASSQGQTFDTEAFF.